Listed here are 6 T cell receptor beta chains from one sample, sequenced in a study of shared clonotypes between healthy human individuals. Data came from immunoSEQ multiplex PCR; TCRdb stores just in-frame clones and leaves some out. Among 2 million to 2.5 million clones listed, approximately 90% were seen once. Sequenced material: naive CD4+ T cells from PBMCs. Subset specified: CD45RA+ positively selected. These receptors came from a man between 18 and 29 years old in good health. Some clones in this sample may be carry-over from other donors' samples.

The chain uses TRBV7-8 and TRBJ1-1, with TRBD1 matching over 8 bases. This CDR3 spans 15 amino acids. With 7 bases clipped from V and 6 bases from J, the junction kept 13 bases outside the gene matches. The germline V gene encodes CDR1 SGHVS and CDR2 FQNEAQ. The CDR3 bases are TGTGCCAGCATCCTTTCAGGGGGCGCAGTCCCTGAAGCTTTCTTT. This translates into CASILSGGAVPEAFF.

The chain carries TRBV2 and TRBJ2-5; the D gene could be TRBD1 or TRBD2 (5 bases each). Between the trimmed V and J ends, which lost 2 bases and 5 bases, there was a span of 12 bases. The length of the CDR3 is 14 residues. Germline values: CDR1 SNHLY, CDR2 FYNNEI. CDR3 in DNA: TGTGCCAGCAGTGAAATGTTAGGGACGGAGACCCAGTACTTC. It is translated as CASSEMLGTETQYF.

CDR3 sequence: CASRYDWNSYEQYF. DNA for the CDR3: TGTGCCAGTAGGTACGACTGGAACTCCTACGAGCAGTACTTC. This chain links TRBV19 with TRBJ2-7; unclear D gene. The CDR3 contains 14 residues. Germline V gives CDR1 LNHDA, CDR2 SQIVND (reference sequence). Between the trimmed V and J ends, which lost 6 bases and 0 bases, there was a span of 12 bases. The whole variable domain, filled in from reference TRBV19 and TRBJ2-7, reads DGGITQSPKYLFRKEGQNVTLSCEQNLNHDAMYWYRQDPGQGLRLIYYSQIVNDFQKGDIAEGYSVSREKKESFPLTVTSAQKNPTAFYLCASRYDWNSYEQYFGPGTRLTVT.

V is TRBV6-4 and J is TRBJ2-1; 10 bases line up with TRBD1. Per germline, CDR1 MRHNA and CDR2 SNTAGT. V shed 5 bases and J 2 bases; nucleotides not matched to a gene: 9. The CDR3 is made up of 17 amino acids. The CDR3 protein is CASSHNRGQGAYNEQFF. The CDR3 DNA is TGTGCCAGCAGTCATAACCGAGGACAGGGGGCCTACAATGAGCAGTTCTTC.

The CDR3, as DNA: TGTGCCAGCAGCTTATGGGCTAGCGGGGCCACTAGCACAGATACGCAGTATTTT. Protein sequence: CASSLWASGATSTDTQYF. The chain links TRBV7-2 to TRBJ2-3; 9 nucleotides align to TRBD2. The trim removed 2 bases at V and 0 bases at J, leaving 9 bases unmatched. The CDR3 has 18 amino acids. Germline CDR1 and CDR2: SGHTA and FQGNSA.

This chain connects TRBV25-1 to TRBJ2-5; no clear D gene. The better agreement between TRBJ2-7 and the DNA end casts doubt on the J call. This CDR3 is built from 13 residues. CDR1 is MGHDK and CDR2 is SYGVNS in the germline V gene. The CDR3 coding sequence is TGTGCCAGCAGTGTACAAGGGCTCTACGAGCAGTACTTC. Amino acid sequence: CASSVQGLYEQYF.